The source of this T cell receptor beta chain is a study of molecular identifiers for immune sequencing clone quantification. MiXCR was run by TCRdb on the PCR reads, yielding one entry per CDR3 protein. The table lists 460,000 or so distinct CDR3 sequences, about 25% of them singletons. This clonotype was detected only a few times. No antigen is known for it. Findings and limits, study-wide: For effector cells, clones above 20 RNA copies held over 99% of molecules; for naive cells, under 1%.

Sorting selected naive CD8 T cells with a CD8+CD4-CCR7+CD45RA+ phenotype. CDR3 size: 16 residues. Germline CDR1 SGHRS, CDR2 YFSETQ. The ends were cut back, 3 bases at V and 4 bases at J, with 18 bases in the middle. The TCR comes from a human donor in good health. Some libraries in this study had Jurkat cell RNA spiked in. The V and J genes are TRBV5-1 and TRBJ2-3, with D perhaps TRBD2 (6 bases). The sample was naive CD8+ T cells from blood, with Jurkat cell RNA spiked in. Subset indicated: FACS-sorted CD8+CD4-CCR7+CD45RA+ naive T cells. The CDR3 sequence is CASSWITGGKADTQYF. The CDR3 nucleotides read TGCGCCAGCAGCTGGATCACAGGAGGGAAAGCAGATACGCAGTATTTT.